Listed below are T cell receptor beta chains from one sample, sequenced in a study of blood T cell repertoires in COVID-19. The protocol was immunoSEQ multiplex PCR, while the TCRdb copy is restricted to in-frame clones and leaves out a portion. The repertoire holds some 270,000 clones, with about 82% as singletons. The sequenced material came from peripheral blood. These receptor sequences come from a woman of 80 years or more with COVID-19, enrolled during active disease. Each CDR3 is given with its conserved first and last residue. D genes are given only for firm matches. Clone size appears in some rows only: once, few, many, or a class for an expanded clone.

v_gene: TRBV6-5; abundance: once; d_gene: TRBD1; j_gene: TRBJ2-1; CDR3aa: CASSFRQGANNEQFF; CDR3nt: TGTGCCAGCAGTTTCAGACAGGGGGCAAACAATGAGCAGTTCTTC
v_gene: TRBV4-2; abundance: -; d_gene: TRBD2; j_gene: TRBJ2-1; CDR3aa: CASSPLSPGTSGGAYDEQFF; CDR3nt: TGTGCCAGCAGCCCCTTAAGTCCCGGGACTAGCGGGGGGGCGTATGATGAGCAGTTCTTC
v_gene: TRBV2; abundance: -; d_gene: TRBD2; j_gene: TRBJ2-3; CDR3aa: CASSASGGSDTQYF; CDR3nt: TGTGCCAGCAGTGCTAGCGGGGGGTCAGATACGCAGTATTTT
v_gene: TRBV12-3/TRBV12-4; abundance: -; d_gene: -; j_gene: TRBJ2-5; CDR3aa: CASTPLAPGTQYF; CDR3nt: TGTGCCAGCACCCCGCTAGCCCCCGGGACCCAGTACTTC
v_gene: TRBV6-6; abundance: -; d_gene: -; j_gene: TRBJ1-5; CDR3aa: CASSYAQTGQQPQHF; CDR3nt: TGTGCCAGCAGTTACGCCCAGACAGGTCAACAGCCCCAGCATTTT
v_gene: TRBV6-4; abundance: -; d_gene: TRBD1; j_gene: TRBJ1-1; CDR3aa: CASSPDRGGEAFF; CDR3nt: TGTGCCAGCAGTCCCGACAGGGGTGGTGAAGCTTTCTTT
v_gene: TRBV28; abundance: -; d_gene: TRBD1; j_gene: TRBJ1-5; CDR3aa: CASSLLATGGAGNQPQHF; CDR3nt: TGTGCCAGCAGTCTCCTCGCGACAGGGGGCGCGGGCAATCAGCCCCAGCATTTT
v_gene: TRBV28; abundance: -; d_gene: TRBD2; j_gene: TRBJ2-5; CDR3aa: CASSFRFLAGSYQETQYF; CDR3nt: TGTGCCAGCAGTTTTCGATTTCTAGCGGGGTCGTACCAAGAGACCCAGTACTTC
v_gene: TRBV5-4; abundance: once; d_gene: TRBD1; j_gene: TRBJ1-1; CDR3aa: CASSWGQGTEAFF; CDR3nt: TGTGCCAGCAGCTGGGGACAGGGAACTGAAGCTTTCTTT
v_gene: TRBV3-1/TRBV3-2; abundance: -; d_gene: -; j_gene: TRBJ1-6; CDR3aa: CASSQIQGKNNSPLHF; CDR3nt: TGTGCCAGCAGCCAGATACAGGGAAAGAATAATTCACCCCTCCACTTT
v_gene: TRBV7-2; abundance: -; d_gene: -; j_gene: TRBJ2-1; CDR3aa: CASSLVGDSYNEQFF; CDR3nt: TGTGCCAGCAGCTTAGTCGGGGACTCCTACAATGAGCAGTTCTTC
v_gene: TRBV12-3/TRBV12-4; abundance: -; d_gene: -; j_gene: TRBJ1-2; CDR3aa: CASGEGSSHGYTF; CDR3nt: TGTGCCAGCGGGGAGGGGTCGAGTCATGGCTACACCTTC
v_gene: TRBV18; abundance: -; d_gene: TRBD1; j_gene: TRBJ2-3; CDR3aa: CASSPFGTGQDTQYF; CDR3nt: TGTGCCAGCTCACCGTTTGGGACAGGTCAAGATACGCAGTATTTT
v_gene: TRBV10-2; abundance: -; d_gene: -; j_gene: TRBJ1-3; CDR3aa: CASSEGGDTIYF; CDR3nt: TGCGCCAGCAGTGAAGGGGGGGACACCATATATTTT
v_gene: TRBV29-1; abundance: -; d_gene: TRBD1; j_gene: TRBJ1-4; CDR3aa: CSGRDSGSEKLFF; CDR3nt: TGCAGCGGCCGGGACAGCGGGAGCGAAAAACTGTTTTTT
v_gene: TRBV28; abundance: -; d_gene: -; j_gene: TRBJ1-5; CDR3aa: CASSSTGNSNQPQHF; CDR3nt: TGTGCCAGCAGTTCCACAGGGAATAGCAATCAGCCCCAGCATTTT
v_gene: TRBV5-5; abundance: once; d_gene: -; j_gene: TRBJ1-1; CDR3aa: CASFLGGALKGRTEAFF; CDR3nt: TGTGCCAGCTTTTTAGGGGGGGCCCTAAAGGGGAGGACTGAAGCTTTCTTT
v_gene: TRBV6-1; abundance: few; d_gene: TRBD1; j_gene: TRBJ1-1; CDR3aa: CASSIGQVKSEAFF; CDR3nt: TGTGCCAGCAGTATCGGACAGGTTAAGTCTGAAGCTTTCTTT
v_gene: TRBV9; abundance: -; d_gene: -; j_gene: TRBJ1-2; CDR3aa: CASSVDSRVGYTF; CDR3nt: TGTGCCAGCAGCGTAGATTCCAGGGTTGGCTACACCTTC
v_gene: TRBV4-2; abundance: few; d_gene: -; j_gene: TRBJ1-5; CDR3aa: CASSQEWGQGNQPQHF; CDR3nt: TGTGCCAGCAGCCAAGAATGGGGGCAGGGCAATCAGCCCCAGCATTTT
v_gene: TRBV28; abundance: -; d_gene: TRBD1; j_gene: TRBJ1-6; CDR3aa: CASSLRDSLNSPLHF; CDR3nt: TGTGCCAGCAGTTTACGGGACAGCTTAAATTCACCCCTCCACTTT
v_gene: TRBV7-2; abundance: -; d_gene: TRBD1; j_gene: TRBJ2-7; CDR3aa: CASSSGTVKSYEQYF; CDR3nt: TGTGCCAGCAGCTCCGGGACAGTGAAATCCTACGAGCAGTACTTC